Listed below are T cell receptor beta chains from one sample, sequenced in a study of blood T cell repertoires in COVID-19. Libraries were prepared by immunoSEQ multiplex PCR; TCRdb keeps only in-frame clonotypes and omits some of them. The sample includes approximately 250,000 clones, 80% to 90% of them seen just once. The sequencing sample was made of PBMCs or T cells enriched from blood (not recorded which). The receptors derive from a woman aged 25 to 45 who had recovered from COVID-19. Both conserved end residues are part of each CDR3. A D gene is named only where the DNA matches it firmly. Clone size is not always given. Where it is, it says once, few, many or a class for expanded clones.

>TRBD1|TRBJ1-2|TRBV3-1/TRBV3-2|NA
TGTGCCAGCAGCCAAGTCCCCAGGACAGGGGTCTCTGGCTACACCTTC
CASSQVPRTGVSGYTF
>NA|TRBJ1-5|TRBV19|once
TGTGCCAGTAGTAAACAGGGATTGGGCAATCAGCCCCAGCATTTT
CASSKQGLGNQPQHF
>TRBD1|TRBJ1-5|TRBV24-1|few
TGTGCCACCAGTGATCAGCCGGGACAGGGGAATCAGCCCCAGCATTTT
CATSDQPGQGNQPQHF
>NA|TRBJ2-5|TRBV3-1/TRBV3-2|NA
TGTGCCAGCAGCCAAGATATAACAGGTTCCGAGACCCAGTACTTC
CASSQDITGSETQYF
>TRBD2|TRBJ2-1|TRBV7-9|NA
TGTGCCAGCAGTTTTGGGACCGGACTAGTCAATGAGCAGTTCTTC
CASSFGTGLVNEQFF
>NA|TRBJ1-2|TRBV5-6|NA
TGTGCCAGCAGCCACCGAAGCACGTATGGCTACACCTTC
CASSHRSTYGYTF
>NA|TRBJ2-7|TRBV19|NA
TGTGCCAGTAGTATTGGGACACAAGGCTACGAGCAGTACTTC
CASSIGTQGYEQYF
>TRBD1|TRBJ1-2|TRBV6-4|NA
TGTGCCAGCAGTGACACCCTGAGGGGGCATCCCCAAAATGGCTACACCTTC
CASSDTLRGHPQNGYTF
>TRBD2|TRBJ2-2|TRBV25-1|few
TGTGCCAGCAGTGAATGGACGGGAGGACCACCCGGGGAGCTGTTTTTT
CASSEWTGGPPGELFF
>TRBD1|TRBJ1-2|TRBV24-1|NA
TGTGCCACCAGTGACCCGCCGGGACAGGGAAAGGATGGCTACACCTTC
CATSDPPGQGKDGYTF
>TRBD1|TRBJ1-1|TRBV10-3|NA
TGTGCCATCAGTGAGTCGCCCCAGGGACAGGTGAACACTGAAGCTTTCTTT
CAISESPQGQVNTEAFF
>TRBD2|TRBJ2-7|TRBV18|NA
TGTGCCAGCTCACCACCTTGGCGGACTAGCGGGGCCTACGAGCAGTACTTC
CASSPPWRTSGAYEQYF
>NA|TRBJ1-5|TRBV28|NA
TGTGCCAGCCGCTACAGGGAGTATGGGCAGCCCCAGCATTTT
CASRYREYGQPQHF
>TRBD1|TRBJ1-2|TRBV24-1|NA
TGTGCCACCAGTGGGACAGGGGGTCAATATGGCTACACCTTC
CATSGTGGQYGYTF
>NA|TRBJ1-5|TRBV28|once
TGTGCCAGCAGTTTAGGGGGCGTTAATCAGCCCCAGCATTTT
CASSLGGVNQPQHF
>NA|TRBJ2-7|TRBV4-1|NA
TGCGCCAGCAGCCAACGGGAACGCTACGAGCAGTACTTC
CASSQRERYEQYF
>TRBD1|TRBJ1-2|TRBV4-3|NA
TGCGCCAGCAGCCAAGGACAGGGATTTTCGGATGGCTACACCTTC
CASSQGQGFSDGYTF
>NA|TRBJ2-1|TRBV28|once
TGTGCCAGCAGTTCGGCCGGGACTCAGCAGTTCTTC
CASSSAGTQQFF